The T cell receptor (beta chain) under discussion was sequenced for a study of Graves' ophthalmopathy and Graves' hyperthyroidism. Transcripts of RNA were the source for amplifying TCR beta CDR3 regions. Scientists carried out first-round RT-PCR using HTBI primers and then a second-round multiplex PCR. TCRdb passed the multiplex PCR reads through MiXCR, listing each CDR3 protein once. The table has a few hundred thousand distinct CDR3 sequences, roughly 15% seen once. Study-level findings and limits: The authors also found most expanded thyroid clonotypes above 0.001 frequency in blood.

V was clipped by 8 bases and J by 3 bases, with 10 bases between them. This CDR3 contains 12 residues. Per germline, CDR1 LGHDT and CDR2 YNNKEL (reference sequence). A remark on this clonotype: No antigen is known for it.

Aged 18 to 65, hyperthyroidism patients had been newly diagnosed, with under 2 months' duration. Excluded: other autoimmune disease, uncontrolled infection, pregnancy or lactation. PBMCs had their origin in fresh peripheral blood (approximately 10 ml). The sequenced material came from peripheral blood. The sequence came from a woman under 30 with stable Graves' hyperthyroidism. The J gene is TRBJ1-2, the V gene TRBV3-1; TRBD1 is a possible D gene (5 bases). This chain's CDR3 is CASLGHDYGYTF. CDR3 sequence (DNA): TGTGCCAGCCTCGGACACGACTATGGCTACACCTTC.